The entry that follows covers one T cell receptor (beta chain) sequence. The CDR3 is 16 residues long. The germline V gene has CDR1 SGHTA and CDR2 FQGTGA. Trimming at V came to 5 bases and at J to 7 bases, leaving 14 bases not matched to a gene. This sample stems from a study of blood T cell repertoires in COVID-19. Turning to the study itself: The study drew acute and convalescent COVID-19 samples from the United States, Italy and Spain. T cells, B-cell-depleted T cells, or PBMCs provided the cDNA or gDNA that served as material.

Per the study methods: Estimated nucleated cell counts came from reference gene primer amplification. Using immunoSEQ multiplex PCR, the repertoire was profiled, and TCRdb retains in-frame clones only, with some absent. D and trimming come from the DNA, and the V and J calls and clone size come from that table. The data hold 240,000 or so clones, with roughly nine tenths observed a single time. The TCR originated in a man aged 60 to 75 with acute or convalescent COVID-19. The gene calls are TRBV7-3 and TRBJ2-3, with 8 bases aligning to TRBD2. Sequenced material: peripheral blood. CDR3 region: CASSPLGTSGTNTQYF. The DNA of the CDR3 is TGTGCCAGCAGCCCCCTGGGCACTAGCGGAACCAATACGCAGTATTTT.